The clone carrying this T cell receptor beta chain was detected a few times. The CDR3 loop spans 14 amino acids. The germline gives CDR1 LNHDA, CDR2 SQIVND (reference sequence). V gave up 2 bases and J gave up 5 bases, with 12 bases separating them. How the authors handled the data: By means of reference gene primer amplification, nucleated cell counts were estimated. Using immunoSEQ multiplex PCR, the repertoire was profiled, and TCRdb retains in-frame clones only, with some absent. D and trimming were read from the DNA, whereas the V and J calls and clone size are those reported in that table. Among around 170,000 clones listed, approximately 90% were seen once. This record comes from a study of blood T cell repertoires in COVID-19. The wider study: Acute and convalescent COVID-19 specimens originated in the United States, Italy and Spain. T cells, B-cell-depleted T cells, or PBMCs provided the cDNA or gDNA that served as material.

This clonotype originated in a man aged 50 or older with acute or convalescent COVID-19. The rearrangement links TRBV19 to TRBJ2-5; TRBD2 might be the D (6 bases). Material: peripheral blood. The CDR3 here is CASSIPGTRETQYF. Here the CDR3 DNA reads TGTGCCAGTAGTATACCCGGGACTCGGGAGACCCAGTACTTC. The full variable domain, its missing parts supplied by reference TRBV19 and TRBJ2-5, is DGGITQSPKYLFRKEGQNVTLSCEQNLNHDAMYWYRQDPGQGLRLIYYSQIVNDFQKGDIAEGYSVSREKKESFPLTVTSAQKNPTAFYLCASSIPGTRETQYFGPGTRLLVL.